The sequence of this TCR beta chain was determined in a study of cytomegalovirus exposure and HLA in healthy donors. For the study at large: Genetic ancestry analysis placed approximately 78% of the 398 donors that were genotyped in the Caucasian-associated cluster.

In the PCR, 60 Vbeta and 13 Jbeta primers were used. Sequencing used immunoSEQ multiplex PCR; TCRdb keeps in-frame clones, though not all of them. The sample lists some 140,000 clones, 65% to 80% occurring once. This clone was found a few times. Antigen: not known. General study results and limits: Per a prior analysis, the majority of TCR beta V segments were productive roughly 87% or roughly 30% of the time. Accurate prediction of HLA-A and HLA-B alleles (for most subjects) was reportedly achieved from TCR beta sequences. Across HLA loci, a later analysis found differing TCR association rates, with DRB1 most and HLA-C fewest.

The J segment lost 0 bases and the V segment lost 6 bases, leaving 6 bases of the junction unmatched. The CDR3 has 15 amino acids. Germline V gene sequence: CDR1 SNHLY, CDR2 FYNNEI. Input material: PBMCs. The source is a human donor in good health. This sequence joins TRBV2 and TRBJ2-3; the match to TRBD1 covers 7 bases. The CDR3 DNA reads TGTGCCAGCAGCTTCCGGGACAGAAGCACAGATACGCAGTATTTT. Protein: CASSFRDRSTDTQYF. The whole variable domain, remainder taken from reference TRBV2 and TRBJ2-3, is EPEVTQTPSHQVTQMGQEVILRCVPISNHLYFYWYRQILGQKVEFLVSFYNNEISEKSEIFDDQFSVERPDGSNFTLKIRSTKLEDSAMYFCASSFRDRSTDTQYFGPGTRLTVL.